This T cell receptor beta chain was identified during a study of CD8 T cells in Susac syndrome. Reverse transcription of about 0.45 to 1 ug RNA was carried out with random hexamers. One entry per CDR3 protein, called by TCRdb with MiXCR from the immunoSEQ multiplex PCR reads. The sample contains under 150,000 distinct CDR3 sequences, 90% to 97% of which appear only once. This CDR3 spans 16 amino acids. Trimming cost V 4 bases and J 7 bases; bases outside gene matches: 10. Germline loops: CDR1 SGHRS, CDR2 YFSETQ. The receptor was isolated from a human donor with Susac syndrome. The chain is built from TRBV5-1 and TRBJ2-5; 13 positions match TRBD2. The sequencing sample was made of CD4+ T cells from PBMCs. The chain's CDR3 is CASSPLAGGRWATQYF. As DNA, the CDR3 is TGCGCCAGCAGCCCACTAGCGGGAGGGCGTTGGGCGACCCAGTACTTC.